The T cell receptor beta chain under discussion was sequenced for a study of T-cell memory formation after mild COVID-19. Study in general: Clustering of TCRs was largely donor specific.

The length of the CDR3 is 13 residues. V lost 0 bases, J lost 5 bases, and 8 bases lay in between. From germline, CDR1 is SGHDT and CDR2 YYEEEE. General observations from the study: Clones shrinking from day 15 to 85 showed even CD4/CD8 mixes; later expanders tilted CD4+. Memory sampled before infection contained some responding clones, suggesting cross-reactive memory joined.

This clonotype has more than one count but fewer than ten. Its matching antigen is unknown. A single record per CDR3 protein comes from TCRdb applying MiXCR to the 5' RACE reads. The sample has more than 350,000 distinct CDR3 sequences, 20% to 25% seen once. The source of this sequence is an adult woman who had mild COVID-19 (a few samples of this study predate the infection). Cell type and time point are not known. This chain uses TRBV5-6 with TRBJ1-1; no firm D call. The sequencing input was PBMCs or a T cell subset sorted from them (not recorded which). CDR3 nucleotides: TGTGCCAGCAGCTTGGGGTTGAGGACTGAAGCTTTCTTT. This gives the protein CASSLGLRTEAFF. Supplemented by reference TRBV5-6 and TRBJ1-1, the full variable domain reads DAGVTQSPTHLIKTRGQQVTLRCSPKSGHDTVSWYQQALGQGPQFIFQYYEEEERQRGNFPDRFSGHQFPNYSSELNVNALLLGDSALYLCASSLGLRTEAFFGQGTRLTVV.